Presented here are 16 T cell receptor beta chains from one specimen sequenced in a study of shared clonotypes between healthy human individuals. Produced via immunoSEQ multiplex PCR; TCRdb's table is partial and in-frame only. The profile shows about 690,000 clones, about 92% of them singletons. The material sequenced was memory CD8+ T cells from PBMCs. Stated subset: CD45RO+ cells pooled with CCR7-negative TemRA cells. Receptor source: a man younger than 35 in good health. Some clones in this sample may be carry-over from other donors' samples.

This clone was observed a single time. This chain uses TRBV15 with TRBJ2-7; perhaps TRBD2 as D (6 bases). This CDR3 region has 14 residues. Looked up from germline, CDR1 is LNHNV and CDR2 is YYDKDF (reference sequence). The V gene lost 7 bases and the J gene lost 0 bases, with 13 bases spanning the gap. The DNA of the CDR3 is TGTGCCACCACCGGGACTCTCAACTCCTACGAGCAGTACTTC. Translated, it gives CATTGTLNSYEQYF.

V gene TRBV4-3 combines with J gene TRBJ2-7, with D unresolved. The germline gives CDR1 LGHNA, CDR2 YSLEER. CDR3 length equals 16 residues. The V gene lost 1 base and the J gene lost 2 bases, with 15 bases spanning the gap. CDR3: CASSQGQQPYPYEQYF. In DNA, the CDR3 is TGCGCCAGCAGCCAAGGGCAGCAGCCCTACCCCTACGAGCAGTACTTC.

The sample holds one count of this clone. V and J are TRBV30 and TRBJ1-2; no clear D gene. V gave up 0 bases and J gave up 4 bases, with 9 bases separating them. This CDR3 has 13 residues. Germline V lookup: CDR1 GTSNPN, CDR2 SVGIG (reference sequence). DNA of the CDR3: TGTGCCTGGAGTGTAGGCCGACTCTATGGCTACACCTTC. Its translation: CAWSVGRLYGYTF.

This chain uses TRBV28 with TRBJ2-3; TRBD1 matches at 8 bases. With 3 bases clipped from V and 2 bases from J, the junction kept 1 base outside the gene matches. The CDR3 runs to 14 residues. Germline V lookup: CDR1 MDHEN, CDR2 SYDVKM. The CDR3 spells CASSLDRATDTQYF. CDR3 nucleotide sequence: TGTGCCAGCAGTTTGGACAGGGCCACAGATACGCAGTATTTT.

This clone showed up just once. The CDR3 loop is CASSGTSKYEQYF. CDR3 DNA sequence: TGTGCCAGCAGCGGGACTAGCAAGTACGAGCAGTACTTC. The chain links TRBV9 to TRBJ2-7; TRBD2 agrees at 8 bases. CDR3 length: 13 amino acids. With 3 bases clipped from V and 4 bases from J, the junction kept 3 bases outside the gene matches. Germline CDR1 SGDLS, CDR2 YYNGEE.

The chain joins TRBV7-9 to TRBJ2-7; the match to TRBD2 covers 9 bases. With V trimmed by 5 bases and J by 0 bases, 5 bases remained unmatched. Germline-derived CDR1 and CDR2 are SEHNR and FQNEAQ (reference sequence). This CDR3 is 15 amino acids long. The CDR3 bases are TGTGCCAGCAGCCAAGATAGCGGGAGCTCCTACGAGCAGTACTTC. Translating gives CASSQDSGSSYEQYF.

CDR3 sequence reads: CASSLGVWNTEAFF. Here the CDR3 DNA reads TGTGCCAGCAGCTTAGGGGTTTGGAACACTGAAGCTTTCTTT. The V call is TRBV7-9, the J call TRBJ1-1; no firm D call. V lost 1 base and J lost 1, with 7 bases in between. The CDR3 extends over 14 amino acids. Germline CDR1 is SEHNR and CDR2 is FQNEAQ (reference sequence).

This chain uses TRBV28 with TRBJ2-1; a possible D gene is TRBD2 (6 bases). The CDR3 is 14 residues long. CDR1 MDHEN and CDR2 SYDVKM come from the germline V gene. The ends were cut back, 7 bases at V and 0 bases at J, with 10 bases in the middle. As DNA, the CDR3 is TGTGCCAGCAACGCGGGGAGCTCCTACAATGAGCAGTTCTTC. Translating it yields CASNAGSSYNEQFF.

The rearrangement uses TRBV4-3 and TRBJ2-7; D is unresolved. The CDR3 spans 13 residues. Germline V gene sequence: CDR1 LGHNA, CDR2 YSLEER. V gave up 0 bases and J gave up 2 bases, with 5 bases separating them. The CDR3 DNA is TGCGCCAGCAGCCAAGAAGACACCTACGAGCAGTACTTC. Translation: CASSQEDTYEQYF.

The V and J genes are TRBV29-1 and TRBJ1-3, with D perhaps TRBD1 (5 bases). V lost 6 bases, J lost 2 bases, and 14 bases lay in between. Germline CDR1 SQVTM, CDR2 ANQGSEA. The CDR3 sequence is 14 residues long. The CDR3 DNA reads TGCAGCGTCCAGGGAGCCCTACCTGGAAACACCATATATTTT. This codes for CSVQGALPGNTIYF.

V usage is TRBV30 and J usage is TRBJ2-6; D gene ambiguous. There are 13 residues in the CDR3. The germline V gene has CDR1 GTSNPN and CDR2 SVGIG (reference sequence). Trimming cost V 3 bases and J 1 base, with 4 bases left between them. Here the CDR3 DNA reads TGTGCCTGGAGGGTTTCTGGGGCCAACGTCCTGACTTTC. Protein: CAWRVSGANVLTF.

This chain connects TRBV11-2 to TRBJ2-1; D gene ambiguous. V was shortened by 7 bases and J by 0 bases, with 16 bases between the two germline ends. Germline-derived CDR1 and CDR2 are SGHAT and FQNNGV. The CDR3 length is 16 residues. Written as DNA, the CDR3 is TGTGCCAGCACCCTTAGAGGACCCAACTCCTACAATGAGCAGTTCTTC. Its protein is CASTLRGPNSYNEQFF.

V usage is TRBV19 and J usage is TRBJ2-2, with 7 bases fitting TRBD1. CDR1 is LNHDA, CDR2 SQIVND, per germline (reference sequence). The V gene end was trimmed by 0 bases and the J gene end by 5 bases; junction bases not matched to a gene: 9. CDR3 length: 17 amino acids. CDR3 bases: TGTGCCAGTAGTATAGATGTGAACAGGGGTCCAACCGGGGAGCTGTTTTTT. Protein: CASSIDVNRGPTGELFF.

The genes are TRBV25-1 and TRBJ1-3; TRBD1 agrees at 7 bases. CDR1 MGHDK and CDR2 SYGVNS come from the germline V gene. V gave up 5 bases and J gave up 2 bases; unmatched junction bases: 0. CDR3 size: 13 residues. The CDR3 DNA sequence: TGTGCCAGCAGTCAGGGGGCTGGAAACACCATATATTTT. It specifies CASSQGAGNTIYF. Combining the CDR3 with reference TRBV25-1 and TRBJ1-3 gives the whole variable domain EADIYQTPRYLVIGTGKKITLECSQTMGHDKMYWYQQDPGMELHLIHYSYGVNSTEKGDLSSESTVSRIRTEHFPLTLESARPSHTSQYLCASSQGAGNTIYFGEGSWLTVV.

J is TRBJ2-1 and V is TRBV4-2; unclear D gene. The germline V and J ends were trimmed by 0 bases and 3 bases, with 9 bases remaining between them. This CDR3 has 15 residues. From germline, CDR1 is LGHNA and CDR2 YNFKEQ. The chain's CDR3 is CASSQENGLYNEQFF. Here the CDR3 DNA reads TGTGCCAGCAGCCAAGAAAACGGCCTCTACAATGAGCAGTTCTTC.

CDR3 sequence: CASSWGTSGSADTQYF. The CDR3 DNA is TGCGCCAGCAGCTGGGGGACTAGCGGGAGTGCAGATACGCAGTATTTT. The chain recombines TRBV5-1 with TRBJ2-3; 14 bases fit TRBD2. Trimming took 3 bases from V and 4 from J; bases not matched to a gene: 4. This CDR3 is 16 amino acids long. CDR1 SGHRS and CDR2 YFSETQ come from the germline V gene.